The 17 T cell receptor beta chains below come from one sample, sequenced in a study of human T cells and chemical hapten exposure. A single record per CDR3 protein comes from TCRdb applying MiXCR to the RACE reads. The sample shows 34,000 or so distinct CDR3 sequences, about 9.3% of them seen only once. Described time point: pre-sensitization, week 0. Treatment noted: therapeutic diphenylcyclopropenone sensitization with weekly scalp DPC. Unfractionated whole blood yielded the extracted total RNA. Sequencing was performed on whole blood, taken in connection with sensitization to the hapten diphenylcyclopropenone (DPC). These receptors came from a man aged 50-60 years with alopecia areata. Some clones in this sample may be carry-over from other donors' samples.

This clonotype was counted at least ten times. The chain links TRBV29-1 to TRBJ1-1, with 7 bases matching TRBD1. Looked up from germline, CDR1 is SQVTM and CDR2 is ANQGSEA. After removal of 4 bases from V and 7 bases from J, the junction contained 0 bases not matched to a gene. The CDR3 sequence is 10 residues long. The CDR3 region is CSVGDSEAFF. CDR3 DNA sequence: TGCAGCGTTGGGGACAGTGAAGCTTTCTTT.

The chain joins TRBV5-1 to TRBJ2-5; D uncertain. This CDR3 has 13 residues. Trimming took 5 bases from V and 4 from J, leaving 12 bases between them. Germline lookup yields CDR1 SGHRS and CDR2 YFSETQ. The CDR3: CASRDGNRETQYF. The CDR3 region has the DNA TGCGCCAGCAGGGACGGAAACAGAGAGACCCAGTACTTC.

This clonotype was seen repeatedly, ten times or more. The chain joins TRBV27 to TRBJ2-2; D perhaps matches TRBD1 (6 bases). The CDR3 sequence is 16 residues long. With 4 bases removed from V and 1 base from J, the gap between germline ends came to 13 bases. In germline, CDR1 is MNHEY, CDR2 SMNVEV (reference sequence). The CDR3 DNA is TGTGCCAGCAGTTCACAGGGATCTGGGAACACCGGGGAGCTGTTTTTT. Protein: CASSSQGSGNTGELFF.

In its sample, this clonotype was seen many times. This rearrangement joins TRBV30 to TRBJ1-5; 9 bases map to TRBD1. Looked up from germline, CDR1 is GTSNPN and CDR2 is SVGIG (reference sequence). The CDR3 contains 13 residues. The J segment lost 7 bases and the V segment lost 6 bases, leaving 7 bases of the junction unmatched. The CDR3 DNA reads as TGTGCCTGCTCCCGGGACAGGGCACAGCCCCAGCATTTT. This gives the protein CACSRDRAQPQHF.

This chain connects TRBV28 to TRBJ2-7; D is tentatively TRBD1 or TRBD2 (5 bases each). Germline CDR1 is MDHEN and CDR2 is SYDVKM. The CDR3 contains 15 residues. Deletions cut 4 bases from V and 5 bases from J, with 18 bases between. The CDR3, as DNA: TGTGCCAGCAGTTCTCCCGGGACGGCCAGTCACGAGCAGTACTTC. The encoded protein is CASSSPGTASHEQYF.

The CDR3 bases are TGTGCCAGCAGTTACTCGGGGTTTCAGCCCCAGCATTTT. Amino acids: CASSYSGFQPQHF. V and J are TRBV6-2 or TRBV6-3 and TRBJ1-5; D gene unclear. Trimming took 0 bases from V and 6 from J, leaving 6 bases between them. The CDR3 has 13 amino acids. Germline V gene lookup returns CDR1 MNHEY and CDR2 SVGEGT.

This clonotype was counted at least ten times. This sequence joins TRBV6-6 and TRBJ2-3; the match to TRBD1 covers 7 bases. Looked up from germline, CDR1 is MNHNY and CDR2 is SVGAGI (reference sequence). The CDR3 has 14 amino acids. J gave up 4 bases and V 5 bases, and 6 bases lay outside the gene matches. CDR3 sequence: CASSRRQGADTQYF. DNA for the CDR3: TGTGCCAGCAGTAGGAGGCAGGGGGCAGATACGCAGTATTTT.

This clonotype was seen repeatedly, ten times or more. This sequence joins TRBV5-1 and TRBJ2-1; 11 bases fit TRBD2. From germline, CDR1 is SGHRS and CDR2 YFSETQ. The CDR3 totals 16 residues. V was clipped by 3 bases and J by 4 bases; unmatched bases: 6. The CDR3 DNA follows: TGCGCCAGCAGCTATCAAGGGACTAGCGGTTACAATGAGCAGTTCTTC. This sequence encodes CASSYQGTSGYNEQFF.

CDR3 in DNA: TGCAGTGCTATCCTCCTCTACGAGCAGTACTTC. It codes for CSAILLYEQYF. The J gene is TRBJ2-7, the V gene TRBV20-1; D is ambiguous. Germline V gene sequence: CDR1 DFQATT, CDR2 SNEGSKA (reference sequence). This CDR3 has 11 amino acids. The V and J ends lost 4 bases and 3 bases respectively, with 7 bases between them.

This clonotype has a handful of counts. This chain links TRBV10-3 with TRBJ1-5; D uncertain. With 10 bases removed from V and 0 bases from J, the gap between germline ends came to 10 bases. Germline CDR1 is ENHRY and CDR2 is SYGVKD. CDR3 size: 13 residues. The CDR3 region is CATRTDSNQPQHF. As DNA, the CDR3 is TGTGCCACACGGACGGATAGCAATCAGCCCCAGCATTTT.

The chain combines TRBV20-1 with TRBJ2-3, with 7 bases identical to TRBD2. The CDR3 covers 18 residues. CDR1 DFQATT and CDR2 SNEGSKA come from the germline V gene (reference sequence). CDR3 in amino acids: CRPETGGGPGFSTDTQYF. The CDR3 DNA reads as TGCAGGCCAGAGACCGGCGGGGGTCCGGGATTTTCAACAGATACGCAGTATTTT.

A remark on this clonotype: The final CDR3 position lacks the conserved phenylalanine or tryptophan, pointing to a likely read error. V is TRBV30 and J is TRBJ1-2; D is ambiguous. The CDR3 covers 15 residues. The germline V gene encodes CDR1 GTSNPN and CDR2 SVGIG (reference sequence). The V gene lost 2 bases and the J gene lost 2 bases, with 15 bases spanning the gap. CDR3 loop: CAWSPSHGLNYGYTI. CDR3 nucleotide sequence: TGTGCCTGGAGTCCCTCACACGGCCTCAACTATGGCTACACCATC.

V is TRBV6-5 and J is TRBJ1-1; 8 nucleotides match TRBD1. The CDR3 extends over 14 amino acids. The germline gives CDR1 MNHEY, CDR2 SVGAGI. With V trimmed by 4 bases and J by 5 bases, 6 bases remained unmatched. This chain's CDR3 is CASSSSRGQTEAFF. The CDR3 coding sequence is TGTGCCAGCAGTTCAAGCAGGGGGCAAACTGAAGCTTTCTTT.

The table lists this clonotype with a few counts. The chain links TRBV20-1 to TRBJ2-3, with 12 bases identical to TRBD2. J lost 3 bases, V lost 3 bases, and 7 bases had no gene match. This CDR3 is built from 16 residues. CDR1 and CDR2 from the germline V gene are DFQATT and SNEGSKA (reference sequence). This chain's CDR3 is CSARRLAGERTDTQYF. Written as DNA, the CDR3 is TGCAGTGCTAGGAGACTAGCGGGAGAAAGGACAGATACGCAGTATTTT.

A note on this clonotype: The junction does not match germline at one end; this may be a read error. This chain connects TRBV29-1 to TRBJ2-3; D is undetermined. This CDR3 has 13 amino acids. Germline CDR1 SQVTM, CDR2 ANQGSEA. The CDR3: CSAEADLTDTQYF. The DNA of the CDR3 is TGCAGCGCTGAAGCTGATCTGACAGATACGCAGTATTTT.

This clonotype was seen at least ten times. V and J are TRBV11-2 and TRBJ2-1, with 7 bases fitting TRBD2. J gave up 0 bases and V 7 bases, and 12 bases lay outside the gene matches. From germline, CDR1 is SGHAT and CDR2 FQNNGV. The CDR3 runs to 17 residues. DNA of the CDR3: TGTGCCAGCACCCCCCTTGGAGGCGGGGGCTCCTACAATGAGCAGTTCTTC. Translated: CASTPLGGGGSYNEQFF. The full variable domain, with the rest looked up from reference TRBV11-2 and TRBJ2-1, is EAGVAQSPRYKIIEKRQSVAFWCNPISGHATLYWYQQILGQGPKLLIQFQNNGVVDDSQLPKDRFSAERLKGVDSTLKIQPAKLEDSAVYLCASTPLGGGGSYNEQFFGPGTRLTVL.

The J gene is TRBJ1-6, the V gene TRBV27; TRBD1 aligns across 7 bases. Germline values: CDR1 MNHEY, CDR2 SMNVEV (reference sequence). The CDR3 runs 14 residues. J was trimmed by 6 bases and V by 7 bases; bases with no gene match: 6. Here the CDR3 DNA reads TGTGCCAGCAACCCCGGGACAGCTAATTCACCCCTCCACTTT. Protein: CASNPGTANSPLHF.